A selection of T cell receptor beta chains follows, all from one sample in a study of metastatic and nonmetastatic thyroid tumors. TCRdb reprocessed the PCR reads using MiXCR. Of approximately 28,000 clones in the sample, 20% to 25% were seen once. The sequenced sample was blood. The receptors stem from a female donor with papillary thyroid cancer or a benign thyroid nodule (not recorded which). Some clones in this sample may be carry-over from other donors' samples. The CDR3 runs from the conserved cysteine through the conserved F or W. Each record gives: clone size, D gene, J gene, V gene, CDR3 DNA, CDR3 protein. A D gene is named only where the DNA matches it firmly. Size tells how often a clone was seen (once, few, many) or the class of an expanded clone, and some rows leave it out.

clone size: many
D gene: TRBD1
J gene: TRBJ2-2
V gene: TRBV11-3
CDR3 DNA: TGTGCCAGCAGCTTCAGGGGGCAGGACACCGGGGAGCTGTTTTTT
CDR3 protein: CASSFRGQDTGELFF

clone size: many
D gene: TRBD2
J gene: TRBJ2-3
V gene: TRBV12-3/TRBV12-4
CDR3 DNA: TGTGCCAGCAGTTTAATACTAGCGGACGACACAGATACGCAGTATTTT
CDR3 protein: CASSLILADDTDTQYF

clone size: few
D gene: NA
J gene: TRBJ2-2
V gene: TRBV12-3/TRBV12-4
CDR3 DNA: TGTGTCAGCAGACGGAGGAGGGAGTTCAACACCGGGGAGCTGTTTTTT
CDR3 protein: CVSRRRREFNTGELFF

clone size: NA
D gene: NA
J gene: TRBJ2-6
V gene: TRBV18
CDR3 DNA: TGTGCCAGCAAGGATCAAGGGGCGGCTGGGGCCAACGTCCTGACTTTC
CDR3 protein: CASKDQGAAGANVLTF

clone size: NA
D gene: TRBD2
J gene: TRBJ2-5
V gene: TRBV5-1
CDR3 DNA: TGCGCCAGCACCCTTCAGGCGGGAGGGGTGGCGGGAGAGACCCAGTACTTC
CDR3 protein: CASTLQAGGVAGETQYF

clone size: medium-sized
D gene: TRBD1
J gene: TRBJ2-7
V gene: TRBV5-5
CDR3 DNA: TGTGCCAGCAGCGCCCAACAGGGGAGCGAGCAGTACTTC
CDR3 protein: CASSAQQGSEQYF

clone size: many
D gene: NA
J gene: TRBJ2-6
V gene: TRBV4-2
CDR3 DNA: TGTGCCAGCAGCCAAGATCCCACCGCTGGGGCCAACGTCCTGACTTTC
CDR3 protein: CASSQDPTAGANVLTF

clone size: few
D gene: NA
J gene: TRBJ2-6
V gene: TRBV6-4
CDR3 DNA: TGTGCCAGCAGTGACGTGTTAGGGTCCTCTGGGGCCAACGTACTGACTTTC
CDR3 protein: CASSDVLGSSGANVLTF

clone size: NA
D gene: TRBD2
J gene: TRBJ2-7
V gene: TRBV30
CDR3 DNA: TGTGCCTGGAGTGTCAGGACTAGCGGGACCTACGAGCAGTACTTC
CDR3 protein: CAWSVRTSGTYEQYF

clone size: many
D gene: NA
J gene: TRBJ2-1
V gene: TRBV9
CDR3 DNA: TGTGCCAGCAGCGTAGTGAGTAGCTACAATGAGCAGTTCTTC
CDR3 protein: CASSVVSSYNEQFF

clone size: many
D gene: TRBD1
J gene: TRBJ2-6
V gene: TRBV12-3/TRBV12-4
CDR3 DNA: TGTGCCAGCAACAGGGGCGCTGGGGCCAACGTCCTGACTTTC
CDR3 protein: CASNRGAGANVLTF

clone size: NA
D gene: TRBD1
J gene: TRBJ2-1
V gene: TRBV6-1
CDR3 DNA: TGTGCCAGCATTCGAGTCGGCACAGGGGGTTACAATGAGCAGTTCTTC
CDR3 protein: CASIRVGTGGYNEQFF

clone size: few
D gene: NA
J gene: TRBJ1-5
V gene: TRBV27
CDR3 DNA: TGTGCCAGCAGTTTATGGCCAGGCAATCAGCCCCAGCATTTT
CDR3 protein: CASSLWPGNQPQHF

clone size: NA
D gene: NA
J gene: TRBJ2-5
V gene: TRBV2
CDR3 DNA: TGTGCCAGCAGTGAACGGACATGCGGAAAAGAGACCCAGTACTTC
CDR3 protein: CASSERTCGKETQYF

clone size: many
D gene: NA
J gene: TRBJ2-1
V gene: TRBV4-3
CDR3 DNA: TGCGCCAGCAGGCGAATACTAGGCCTCCCGTCGGATGAGCAGTTCTTC
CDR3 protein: CASRRILGLPSDEQFF

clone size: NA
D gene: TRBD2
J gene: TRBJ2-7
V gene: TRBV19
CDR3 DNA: TGTGCCAGTAGTAGCGTCCGACTAGCGGGTCCTTCTAGCTCCTACGAGCAGTACTTC
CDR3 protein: CASSSVRLAGPSSSYEQYF

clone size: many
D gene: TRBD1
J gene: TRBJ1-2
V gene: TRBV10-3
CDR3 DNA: TGTGCCATCAGGTACGCGGGACAGGGGACGAGGGATGGCTACACCTTC
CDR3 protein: CAIRYAGQGTRDGYTF

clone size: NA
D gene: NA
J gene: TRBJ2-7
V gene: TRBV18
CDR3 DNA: TGTGCCAGCTCACGGTCCCCCAACTCCTACGAGCAGTACTTC
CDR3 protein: CASSRSPNSYEQYF

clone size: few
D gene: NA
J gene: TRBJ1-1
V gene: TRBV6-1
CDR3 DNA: TGTGCCAGCAGCGAAGCAGAGAACACTGAAGCTTTCTTT
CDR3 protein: CASSEAENTEAFF

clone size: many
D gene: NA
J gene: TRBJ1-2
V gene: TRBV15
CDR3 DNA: TGTGCCACCAGCAGAGATCGGAGGGTTGGTGGCTACACCTTC
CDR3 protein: CATSRDRRVGGYTF

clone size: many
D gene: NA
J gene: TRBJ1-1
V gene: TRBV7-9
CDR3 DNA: TGTGCCAGCAGCTTAGGAGGGGCCCCTGAAGCTTTCTTT
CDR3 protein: CASSLGGAPEAFF

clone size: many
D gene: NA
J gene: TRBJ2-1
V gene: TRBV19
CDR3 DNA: TGTGCCAGTAGTATAAATAACAGGGTTAATGAGCAGTTCTTC
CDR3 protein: CASSINNRVNEQFF

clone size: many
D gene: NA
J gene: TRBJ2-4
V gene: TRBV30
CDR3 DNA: TGTGCCTGGAGCTTGGGGCTGGGCAACAAAAACATTCAGTACTTC
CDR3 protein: CAWSLGLGNKNIQYF

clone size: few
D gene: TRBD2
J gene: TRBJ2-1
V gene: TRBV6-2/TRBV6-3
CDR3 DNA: TGTGCCAGCAGCCGCGGTCTAGCGGGAGGGCCGATCGAGCATTTCTTC
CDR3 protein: CASSRGLAGGPIEHFF

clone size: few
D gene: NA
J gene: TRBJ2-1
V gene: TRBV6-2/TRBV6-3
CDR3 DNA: TGTGCCAGCAGCCGCTTAGAGGGAGCTACCCATGAGCAGTTCTTC
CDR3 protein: CASSRLEGATHEQFF

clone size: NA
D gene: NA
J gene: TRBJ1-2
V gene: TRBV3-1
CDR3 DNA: TGTGCCAGCAGCCAATCTACAGCTGTCTACACCTTC
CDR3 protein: CASSQSTAVYTF

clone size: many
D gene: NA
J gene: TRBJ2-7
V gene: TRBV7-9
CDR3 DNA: TGTGCCAGCAGTGACCGAAGAGGGGGAAACGAGCAGTACTTC
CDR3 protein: CASSDRRGGNEQYF

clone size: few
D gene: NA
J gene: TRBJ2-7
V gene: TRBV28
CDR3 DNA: TGTGCAAGCAGTTCCCCGGGACCTTTTCCAGAATTC
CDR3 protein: CASSSPGPFPEF

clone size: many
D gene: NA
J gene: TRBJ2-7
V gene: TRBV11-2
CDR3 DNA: TGTGCCAGCAGCTCAGGGTTCTACGAGCAGTACTTC
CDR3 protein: CASSSGFYEQYF

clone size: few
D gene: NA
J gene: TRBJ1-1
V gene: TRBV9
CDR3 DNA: TGTGCCAGCAGCGTAGGGCCTGAAGCTTTCTTT
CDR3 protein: CASSVGPEAFF

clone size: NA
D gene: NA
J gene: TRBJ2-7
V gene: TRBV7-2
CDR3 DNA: TGTGCCAGCAGCTTAGAGTGGACGCAAGCCTACGAGCAGTACTTC
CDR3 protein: CASSLEWTQAYEQYF

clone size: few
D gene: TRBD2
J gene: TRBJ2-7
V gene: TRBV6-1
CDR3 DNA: TGTGCCAGCAGTGAAGCCCGACGGGGAGGGTCCGACGAGCAGTACTTC
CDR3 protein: CASSEARRGGSDEQYF

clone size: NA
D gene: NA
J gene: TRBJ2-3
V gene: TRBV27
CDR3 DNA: TGTGCCAGCAGTTTTAACAGGGCCACAGATACGCAGTATTTT
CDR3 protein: CASSFNRATDTQYF

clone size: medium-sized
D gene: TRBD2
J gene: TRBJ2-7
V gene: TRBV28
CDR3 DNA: TGTGCCAGCAGTCCCCGACTAGCGGGAGGATTCGAGCAGTACTTC
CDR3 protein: CASSPRLAGGFEQYF

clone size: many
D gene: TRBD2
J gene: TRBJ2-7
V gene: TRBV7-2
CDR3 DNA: TGTGCCAGCAGCTTTAGCCTCGGGCCTAGCGGGAAGGCTGTTTCCTACGAGCAGTACTTC
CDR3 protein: CASSFSLGPSGKAVSYEQYF

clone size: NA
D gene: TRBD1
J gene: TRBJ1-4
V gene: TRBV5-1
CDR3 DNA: TGCGCCAGCGGACCAGGGACAGGGGAGGTTGAAAAACTGTTTTTT
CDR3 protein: CASGPGTGEVEKLFF

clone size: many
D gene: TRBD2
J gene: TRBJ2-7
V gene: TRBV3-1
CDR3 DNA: TGTGCCAGCAGCCATTCTAGCGGGAGATCGTACGAGCAGTACTTC
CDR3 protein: CASSHSSGRSYEQYF

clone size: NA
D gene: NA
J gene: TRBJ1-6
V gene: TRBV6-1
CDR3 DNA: TGTGCCAGCATTCCTGAACGGACTTCACCCCTCCACTTT
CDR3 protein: CASIPERTSPLHF

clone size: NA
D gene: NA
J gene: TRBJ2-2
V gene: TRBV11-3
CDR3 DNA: TGTGCCAGCAGCTTATCAGCGGGCACCGGGGAGCTGTTTTTT
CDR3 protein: CASSLSAGTGELFF

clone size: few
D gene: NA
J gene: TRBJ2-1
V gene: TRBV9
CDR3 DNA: TGTGCCAGCAGCGTAGTCCAGGACAGCTCCTACAATGAGCAGTTCTTC
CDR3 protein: CASSVVQDSSYNEQFF